This T cell receptor (beta chain) was captured in a study of T cell repertoires in cytomegalovirus infection. Study information: From public TCR beta signatures came an indication of both CMV infection and matching HLA type.

The study's findings and limits: Of the TCR beta families, the public ones yielded a cumulative frequency that identified carriers of CMV plus the relevant HLA. HLA-C-restricted CMV-specific TCR beta clonotypes were dominant in the ex vivo response.

Deletions cut 8 bases from V and 2 bases from J, with 10 bases between. Per germline, CDR1 ENHRY and CDR2 SYGVKD. CDR3 length: 12 amino acids. TCRdb re-called the reads with MiXCR, one entry per CDR3 protein. Of fewer than 550,000 distinct CDR3 sequences in the sample, 16% were seen once. This clonotype was counted only a few times. Its antigen remains unknown. Sequenced input: CD8+ T cells from PBMCs. The TCR was taken from a human donor in good health (CMV status not recorded). Some clones in this sample may be carry-over from other donors' samples. The chain has TRBV10-3 and TRBJ2-7; D not resolved. The CDR3 reads CAIRETTYEQYF. CDR3 DNA: TGTGCCATCCGCGAAACGACCTACGAGCAGTACTTC.